Given below is one T cell receptor (beta chain) in context. Its antigen is not known. Germline CDR1 reads DFQATT; CDR2 reads SNEGSKA (reference sequence). This CDR3 is 15 amino acids long. V was shortened by 0 bases and J by 2 bases, with 11 bases between the two germline ends. The record originates from a study of T-cell memory formation after mild COVID-19. Points from the study as a whole: In pre-infection memory, a portion of responding clones appeared, which suggested that cross-reactive memory joined. Contracting CD4+ clones lay largely in CM and EM, with CD8+ ones residing in EMRA.

Constant-segment primers served in 5'RACE that generated TCR alpha and TCR beta cDNA libraries bearing sample barcodes and UMIs. Via MiXCR, TCRdb re-called the 5' RACE reads, giving one row per CDR3 protein. The sample shows roughly 320,000 distinct CDR3 sequences, around 28% of them seen only once. The sample was PBMCs or a T cell subset sorted from them (not recorded which). The chain combines TRBV20-1 with TRBJ1-5; tentative D call: TRBD1 (5 bases). This receptor was obtained from an adult woman who had mild COVID-19 (a few samples of this study predate the infection). Cell type and time point are not known. The DNA for the CDR3 is TGCAGTGCTAGAGATGGGGGTTGGGGCAATCAGCCCCAGCATTTT. Translated: CSARDGGWGNQPQHF.